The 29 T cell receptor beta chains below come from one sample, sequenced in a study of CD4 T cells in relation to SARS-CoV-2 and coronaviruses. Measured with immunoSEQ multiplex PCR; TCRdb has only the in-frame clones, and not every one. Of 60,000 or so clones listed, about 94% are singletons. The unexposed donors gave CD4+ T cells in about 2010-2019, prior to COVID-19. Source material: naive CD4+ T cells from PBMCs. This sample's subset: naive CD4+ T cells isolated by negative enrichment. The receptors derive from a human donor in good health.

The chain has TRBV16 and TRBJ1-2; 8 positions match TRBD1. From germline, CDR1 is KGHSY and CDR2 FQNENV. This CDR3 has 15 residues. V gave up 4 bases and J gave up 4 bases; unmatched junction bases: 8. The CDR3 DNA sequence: TGTGCCAGCAGCCCCGACAGGGGAGCCCCCTATGGCTACACCTTC. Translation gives CASSPDRGAPYGYTF.

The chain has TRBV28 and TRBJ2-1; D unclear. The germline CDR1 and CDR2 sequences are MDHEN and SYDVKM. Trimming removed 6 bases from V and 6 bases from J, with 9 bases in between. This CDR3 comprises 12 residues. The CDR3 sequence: CASRQLGNEQFF. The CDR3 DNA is TGTGCCAGCAGGCAACTGGGCAATGAGCAGTTCTTC.

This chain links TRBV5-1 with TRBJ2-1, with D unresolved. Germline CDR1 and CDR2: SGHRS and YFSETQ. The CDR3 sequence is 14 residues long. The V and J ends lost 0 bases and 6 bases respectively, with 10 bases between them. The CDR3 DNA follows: TGCGCCAGCAGCTTGGCCTTTACTACCAATGAGCAGTTCTTC. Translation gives CASSLAFTTNEQFF.

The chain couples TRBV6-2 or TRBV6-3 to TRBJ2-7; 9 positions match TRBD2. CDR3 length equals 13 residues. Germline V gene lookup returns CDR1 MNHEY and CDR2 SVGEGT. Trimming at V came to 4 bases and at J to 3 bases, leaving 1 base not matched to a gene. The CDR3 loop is CASSFSGSYEQYF. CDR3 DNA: TGTGCCAGCAGTTTTAGCGGGAGCTACGAGCAGTACTTC.

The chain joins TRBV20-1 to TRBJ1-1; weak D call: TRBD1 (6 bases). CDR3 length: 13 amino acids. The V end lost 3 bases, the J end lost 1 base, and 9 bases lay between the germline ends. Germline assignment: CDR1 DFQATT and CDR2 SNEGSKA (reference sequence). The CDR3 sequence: CSASAGANTEAFF. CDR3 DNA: TGCAGTGCTAGTGCGGGGGCGAACACTGAAGCTTTCTTT.

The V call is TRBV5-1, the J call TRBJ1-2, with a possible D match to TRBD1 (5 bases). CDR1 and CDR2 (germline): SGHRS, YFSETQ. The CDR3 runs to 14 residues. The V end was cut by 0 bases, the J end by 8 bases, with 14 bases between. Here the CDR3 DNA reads TGCGCCAGCAGCTTGGGACAGCCTAACGAGGGCTACACCTTC. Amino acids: CASSLGQPNEGYTF.

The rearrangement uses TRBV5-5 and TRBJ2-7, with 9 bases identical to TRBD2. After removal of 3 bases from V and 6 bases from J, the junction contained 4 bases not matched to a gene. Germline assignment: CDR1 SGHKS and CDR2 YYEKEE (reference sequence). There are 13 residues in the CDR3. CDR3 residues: CASSSTTSGEQYF. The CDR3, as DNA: TGTGCCAGCAGCTCGACGACTAGCGGCGAGCAGTACTTC.

CDR3 residues: CASSQVQGAWGYTF. The CDR3 DNA follows: TGTGCCAGCAGTCAAGTACAGGGGGCATGGGGCTACACCTTC. The chain couples TRBV28 to TRBJ1-2, with 9 bases matching TRBD1. There are 14 residues in the CDR3. In germline, CDR1 is MDHEN, CDR2 SYDVKM. V was pared by 5 bases and J by 8 bases, with 9 bases of the junction left unmatched.

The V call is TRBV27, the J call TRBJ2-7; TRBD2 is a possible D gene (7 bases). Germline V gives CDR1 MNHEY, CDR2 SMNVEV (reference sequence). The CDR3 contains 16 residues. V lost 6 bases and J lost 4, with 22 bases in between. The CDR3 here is CASRPLGGGGLYEQYF. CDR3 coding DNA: TGTGCCAGCAGGCCTCTCGGTGGGGGGGGGCTATACGAGCAGTACTTC.

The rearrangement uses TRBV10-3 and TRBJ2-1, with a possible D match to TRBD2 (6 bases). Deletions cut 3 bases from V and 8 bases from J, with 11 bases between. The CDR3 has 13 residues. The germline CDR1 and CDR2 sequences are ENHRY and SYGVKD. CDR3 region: CAISDRTIHEQFF. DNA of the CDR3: TGTGCCATCAGTGATCGGACTATCCATGAGCAGTTCTTC.

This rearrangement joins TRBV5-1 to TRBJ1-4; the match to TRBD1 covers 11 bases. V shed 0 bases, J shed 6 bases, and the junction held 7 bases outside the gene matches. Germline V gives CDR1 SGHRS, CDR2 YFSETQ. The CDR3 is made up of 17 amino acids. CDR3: CASSLAGQGAKYEKLFF. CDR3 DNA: TGCGCCAGCAGCTTGGCCGGACAGGGGGCGAAGTATGAAAAACTGTTTTTT.

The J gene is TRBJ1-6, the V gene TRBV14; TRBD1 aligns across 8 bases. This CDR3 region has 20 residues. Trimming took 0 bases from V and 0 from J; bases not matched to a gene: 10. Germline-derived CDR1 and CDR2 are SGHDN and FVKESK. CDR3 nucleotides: TGTGCCAGCAGCCAAGATGAACACAGGGGGACGAGCTCCTATAATTCACCCCTCCACTTT. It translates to CASSQDEHRGTSSYNSPLHF.

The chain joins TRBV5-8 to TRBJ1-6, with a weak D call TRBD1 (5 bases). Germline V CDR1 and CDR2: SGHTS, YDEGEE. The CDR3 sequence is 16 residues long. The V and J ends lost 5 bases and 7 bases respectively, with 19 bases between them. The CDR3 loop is CASRPNGAARNSPLHF. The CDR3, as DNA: TGTGCCAGCAGGCCGAATGGGGCAGCAAGGAATTCACCCCTCCACTTT.

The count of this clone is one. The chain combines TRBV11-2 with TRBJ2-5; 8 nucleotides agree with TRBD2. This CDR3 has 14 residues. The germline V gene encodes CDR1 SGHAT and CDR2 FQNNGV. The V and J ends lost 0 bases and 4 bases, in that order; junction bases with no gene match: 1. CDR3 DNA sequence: TGTGCCAGCAGCTTAGAGGCGGGAGGAGAGACCCAGTACTTC. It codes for CASSLEAGGETQYF. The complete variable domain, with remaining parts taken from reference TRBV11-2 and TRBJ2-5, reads EAGVAQSPRYKIIEKRQSVAFWCNPISGHATLYWYQQILGQGPKLLIQFQNNGVVDDSQLPKDRFSAERLKGVDSTLKIQPAKLEDSAVYLCASSLEAGGETQYFGPGTRLLVL.

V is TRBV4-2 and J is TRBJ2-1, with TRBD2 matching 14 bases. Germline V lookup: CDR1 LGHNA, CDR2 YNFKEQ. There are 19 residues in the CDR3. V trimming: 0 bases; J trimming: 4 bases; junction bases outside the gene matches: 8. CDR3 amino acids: CASSQEGTGLAGAYNEQFF. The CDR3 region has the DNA TGTGCCAGCAGCCAAGAAGGAACGGGACTAGCGGGAGCTTACAATGAGCAGTTCTTC.

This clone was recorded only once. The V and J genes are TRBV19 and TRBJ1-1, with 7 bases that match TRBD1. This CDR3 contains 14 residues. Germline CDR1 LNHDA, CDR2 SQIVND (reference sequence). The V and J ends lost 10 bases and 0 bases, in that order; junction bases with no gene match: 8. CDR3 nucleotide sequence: TGTGCCACCAGACAGGGAGGACTGAACACTGAAGCTTTCTTT. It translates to CATRQGGLNTEAFF.

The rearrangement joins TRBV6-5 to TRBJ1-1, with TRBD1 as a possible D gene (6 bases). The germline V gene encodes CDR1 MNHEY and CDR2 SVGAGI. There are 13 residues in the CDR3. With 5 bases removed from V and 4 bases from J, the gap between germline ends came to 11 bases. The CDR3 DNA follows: TGTGCCAGCAGTCCCGGGGGGGCCACTGAAGCTTTCTTT. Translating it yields CASSPGGATEAFF.

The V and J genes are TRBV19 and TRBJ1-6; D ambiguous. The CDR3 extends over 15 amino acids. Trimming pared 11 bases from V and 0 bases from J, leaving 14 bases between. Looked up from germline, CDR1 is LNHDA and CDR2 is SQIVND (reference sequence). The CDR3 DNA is TGTGCCTCGGTCAGGAAGAGCTCCTATAATTCACCCCTCCACTTT. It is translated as CASVRKSSYNSPLHF.

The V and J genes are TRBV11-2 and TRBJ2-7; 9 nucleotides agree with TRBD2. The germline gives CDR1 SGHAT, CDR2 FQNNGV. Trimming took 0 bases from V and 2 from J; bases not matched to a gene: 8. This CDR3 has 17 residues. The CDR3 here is CASSLEVSGRRPYEQYF. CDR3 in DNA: TGTGCCAGCAGCTTAGAAGTTAGCGGGAGAAGACCCTACGAGCAGTACTTC.

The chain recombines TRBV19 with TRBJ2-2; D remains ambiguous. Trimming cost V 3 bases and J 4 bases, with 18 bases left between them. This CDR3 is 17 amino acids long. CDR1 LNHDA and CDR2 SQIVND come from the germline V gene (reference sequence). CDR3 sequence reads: CASSISTPPRATGELFF. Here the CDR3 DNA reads TGTGCCAGTAGTATTAGCACACCACCCCGGGCCACCGGGGAGCTGTTTTTT.

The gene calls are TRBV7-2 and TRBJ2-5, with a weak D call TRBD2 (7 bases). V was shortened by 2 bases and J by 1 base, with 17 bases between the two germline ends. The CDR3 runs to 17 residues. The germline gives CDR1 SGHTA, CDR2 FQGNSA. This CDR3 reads CASSLRGREWGQETQYF. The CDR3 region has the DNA TGTGCCAGCAGCTTACGGGGGCGGGAGTGGGGCCAAGAGACCCAGTACTTC. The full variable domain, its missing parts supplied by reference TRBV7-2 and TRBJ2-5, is GAGVSQSPSNKVTEKGKDVELRCDPISGHTALYWYRQSLGQGLEFLIYFQGNSAPDKSGLPSDRFSAERTGGSVSTLTIQRTQQEDSAVYLCASSLRGREWGQETQYFGPGTRLLVL.

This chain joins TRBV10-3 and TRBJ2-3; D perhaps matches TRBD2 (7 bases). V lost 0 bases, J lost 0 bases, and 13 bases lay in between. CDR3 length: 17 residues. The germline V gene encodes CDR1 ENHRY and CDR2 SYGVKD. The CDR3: CAISESIRGGSTDTQYF. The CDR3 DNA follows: TGTGCCATCAGTGAGTCGATAAGGGGGGGAAGCACAGATACGCAGTATTTT.

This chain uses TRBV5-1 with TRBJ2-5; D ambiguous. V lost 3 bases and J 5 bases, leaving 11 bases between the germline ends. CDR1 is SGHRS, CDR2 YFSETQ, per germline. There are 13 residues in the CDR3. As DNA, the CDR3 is TGCGCCAGCAGCTCCAATATGGAGGAGACCCAGTACTTC. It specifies CASSSNMEETQYF. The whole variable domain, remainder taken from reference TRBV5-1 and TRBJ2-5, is KAGVTQTPRYLIKTRGQQVTLSCSPISGHRSVSWYQQTPGQGLQFLFEYFSETQRNKGNFPGRFSGRQFSNSRSEMNVSTLELGDSALYLCASSSNMEETQYFGPGTRLLVL.

In DNA, the CDR3 is TGTGCCAGCAGCTTGCTAAGGGGCTCCAACACTGAAGCTTTCTTT. Residues: CASSLLRGSNTEAFF. This chain joins TRBV7-9 and TRBJ1-1; maybe TRBD1 (5 bases). V was clipped by 3 bases and J by 2 bases, with 13 bases between them. The CDR3 is 15 amino acids. Looked up from germline, CDR1 is SEHNR and CDR2 is FQNEAQ (reference sequence).

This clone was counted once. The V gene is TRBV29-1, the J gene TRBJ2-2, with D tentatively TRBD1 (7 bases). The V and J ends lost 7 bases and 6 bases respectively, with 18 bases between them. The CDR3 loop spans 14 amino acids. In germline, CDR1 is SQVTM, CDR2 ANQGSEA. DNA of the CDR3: TGCAGCGCCGACAGAGGAGGGGGCCCCGGGGAGCTGTTTTTT. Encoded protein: CSADRGGGPGELFF.

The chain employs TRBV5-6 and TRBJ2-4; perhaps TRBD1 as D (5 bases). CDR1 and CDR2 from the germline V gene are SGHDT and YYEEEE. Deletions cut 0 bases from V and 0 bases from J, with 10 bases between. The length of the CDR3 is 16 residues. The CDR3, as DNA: TGTGCCAGCAGCTTGGGGGGCCCCATAGCCAAAAACATTCAGTACTTC. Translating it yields CASSLGGPIAKNIQYF.

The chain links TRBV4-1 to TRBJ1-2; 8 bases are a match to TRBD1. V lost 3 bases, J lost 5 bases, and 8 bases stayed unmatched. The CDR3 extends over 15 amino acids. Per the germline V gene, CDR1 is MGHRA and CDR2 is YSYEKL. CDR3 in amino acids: CASSQATGATYGYTF. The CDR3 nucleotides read TGCGCCAGCAGCCAGGCGACAGGGGCGACGTATGGCTACACCTTC.

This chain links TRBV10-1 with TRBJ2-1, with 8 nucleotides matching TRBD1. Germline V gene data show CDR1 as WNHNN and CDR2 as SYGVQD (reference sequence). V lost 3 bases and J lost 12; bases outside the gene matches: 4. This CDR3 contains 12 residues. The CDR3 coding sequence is TGCGCCAGCAGTGAAAACGACAGGGGGCAGTTCTTC. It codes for CASSENDRGQFF.

CDR3 in DNA: TGTGCCAGCAGTCAATTACGGGTTGTAAATACGCAGTATTTT. Translated: CASSQLRVVNTQYF. The rearrangement links TRBV27 to TRBJ2-3; no reliable D call. The germline V and J ends were trimmed by 5 bases and 7 bases, with 16 bases remaining between them. CDR1 is MNHEY and CDR2 is SMNVEV in the germline V gene (reference sequence). This CDR3 spans 14 amino acids.